This TCR beta chain emerged from a study of cytomegalovirus exposure and HLA in healthy donors. Study context: For the roughly 400 genotyped donors, roughly 80% fell within the Caucasian-associated ancestry cluster. Study-level findings and limits: An analysis done earlier found most TCR beta V segments productive about 90% or about 30% of the time. As confirmed in vitro, a few CMV-associated chains were specific for CMV antigens.

As to this clone: The antigen is unknown.

Vbeta (60) and Jbeta (13) primers were used in the PCR. This table comes from immunoSEQ multiplex PCR, and its TCRdb copy is limited to in-frame clones, with some not included. Its listing shows 45,000 to 60,000 clones. The source material was PBMCs. This receptor was taken from a female donor in good health and CMV-seronegative.

DNA of the CDR3: TGTGCCAGCAGCTTCCCAGGGGCCCTGAACACCGGGGAGCTGTTTTTT. Residues: CASSFPGALNTGELFF. The V call is TRBV7-2, the J call TRBJ2-2; TRBD1 is a possible D gene (6 bases). The CDR3 runs to 16 residues. Germline loops: CDR1 SGHTA, CDR2 FQGNSA. Trimming removed 3 bases from V and 1 base from J, with 12 bases in between.